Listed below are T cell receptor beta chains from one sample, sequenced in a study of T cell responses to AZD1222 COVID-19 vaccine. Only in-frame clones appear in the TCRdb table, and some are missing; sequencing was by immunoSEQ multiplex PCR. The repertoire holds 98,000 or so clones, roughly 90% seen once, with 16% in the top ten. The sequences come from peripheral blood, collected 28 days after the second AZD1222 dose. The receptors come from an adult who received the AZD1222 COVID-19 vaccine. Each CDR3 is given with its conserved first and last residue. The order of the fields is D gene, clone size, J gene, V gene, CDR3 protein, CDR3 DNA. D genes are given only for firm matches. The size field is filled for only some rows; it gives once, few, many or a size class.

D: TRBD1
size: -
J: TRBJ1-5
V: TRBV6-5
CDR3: CASGQGLNQPQHF
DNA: TGTGCCAGCGGACAGGGACTAAATCAGCCCCAGCATTTT

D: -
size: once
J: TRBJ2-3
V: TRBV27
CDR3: CASSLYSADTQYF
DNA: TGTGCCAGCAGTCTTTATAGCGCAGATACGCAGTATTTT

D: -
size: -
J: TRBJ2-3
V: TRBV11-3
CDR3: CASSLGTEITDTQYF
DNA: TGTGCCAGCAGCTTAGGGACGGAAATCACAGATACGCAGTATTTT

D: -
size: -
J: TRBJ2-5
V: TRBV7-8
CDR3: CASSSTGMGTQYF
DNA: TGTGCCAGCAGCTCTACAGGGATGGGGACCCAGTACTTC

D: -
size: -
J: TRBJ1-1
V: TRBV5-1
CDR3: CASSLEGEAEAFF
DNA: TGCGCCAGCAGCTTGGAGGGGGAGGCTGAAGCTTTCTTT

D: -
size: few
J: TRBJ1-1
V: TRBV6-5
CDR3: CASRRFTEAFF
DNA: TGTGCCAGTCGAAGGTTCACTGAAGCTTTCTTT

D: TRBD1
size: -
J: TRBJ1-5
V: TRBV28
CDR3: CASGEGTGLRQPQHF
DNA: TGTGCCAGCGGGGAGGGGACAGGGTTGAGACAGCCCCAGCATTTT

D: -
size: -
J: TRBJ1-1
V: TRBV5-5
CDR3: CASSLGGAGLNTEAFF
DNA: TGTGCCAGCAGCTTGGGGGGAGCGGGACTTAACACTGAAGCTTTCTTT

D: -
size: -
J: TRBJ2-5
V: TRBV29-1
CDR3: CSGGEETQYF
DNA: TGCAGCGGAGGGGAAGAGACCCAGTACTTC

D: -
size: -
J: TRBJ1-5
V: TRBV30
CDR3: CAFAPGGIGNQPQHF
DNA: TGTGCCTTCGCACCCGGGGGAATCGGCAATCAGCCCCAGCATTTT

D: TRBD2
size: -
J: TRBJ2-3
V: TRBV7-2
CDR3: CASSSIAGAPDTQYF
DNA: TGTGCCAGCAGCTCCATAGCGGGGGCGCCTGATACGCAGTATTTT

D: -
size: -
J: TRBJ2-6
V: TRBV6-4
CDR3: CASSERGDGANVLTF
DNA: TGTGCCAGCAGTGAACGGGGTGATGGGGCCAACGTCCTGACTTTC

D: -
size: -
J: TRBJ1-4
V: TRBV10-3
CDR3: CAISVAENEKLFF
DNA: TGTGCCATCAGTGTGGCAGAAAATGAAAAACTGTTTTTT

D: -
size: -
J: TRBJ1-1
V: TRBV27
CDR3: CASSLWADTEAFF
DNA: TGTGCCAGCAGTTTATGGGCGGACACTGAAGCTTTCTTT

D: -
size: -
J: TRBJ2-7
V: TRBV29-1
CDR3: CSVGRFSYEQYF
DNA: TGCAGCGTTGGGCGGTTTTCCTACGAGCAGTACTTC

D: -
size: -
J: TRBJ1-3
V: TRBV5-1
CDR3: CASSSRPAGSSGNTIYF
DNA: TGCGCCAGCAGCTCCCGACCGGCGGGGAGCTCTGGAAACACCATATATTTT

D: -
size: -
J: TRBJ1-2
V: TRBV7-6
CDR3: CASSLGGWQANYGYTF
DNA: TGTGCCAGCAGCTTGGGCGGGTGGCAAGCTAACTATGGCTACACCTTC

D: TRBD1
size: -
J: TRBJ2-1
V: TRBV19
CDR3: CASSMAQGADEQFF
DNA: TGTGCCAGTAGTATGGCACAGGGGGCTGATGAGCAGTTCTTC

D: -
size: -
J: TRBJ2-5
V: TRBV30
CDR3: CAWSVTGKGRVKFGETQYF
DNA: TGTGCCTGGAGTGTAACGGGAAAGGGCAGGGTGAAATTTGGAGAGACCCAGTACTTC

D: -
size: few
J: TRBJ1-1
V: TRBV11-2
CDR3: CASSWGRTGNTEAFF
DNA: TGTGCCAGCAGCTGGGGGAGGACGGGAAACACTGAAGCTTTCTTT

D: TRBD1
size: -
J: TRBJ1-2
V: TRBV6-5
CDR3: CASRRTGGADYGYTF
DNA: TGTGCCAGCAGGCGTACAGGGGGCGCGGACTATGGCTACACCTTC

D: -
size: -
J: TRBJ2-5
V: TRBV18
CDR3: CASSPRAPTMGETQYF
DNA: TGTGCCAGCTCACCCCGGGCCCCAACCATGGGTGAGACCCAGTACTTC

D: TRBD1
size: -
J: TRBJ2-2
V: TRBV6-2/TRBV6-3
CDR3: CASSPSTRQGDNTGELFF
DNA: TGTGCCAGCAGCCCTTCTACAAGACAGGGGGATAACACCGGGGAGCTGTTTTTT

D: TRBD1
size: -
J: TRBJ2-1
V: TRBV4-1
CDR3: CASSQAGTGGAVYAEQFF
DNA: TGCGCCAGCAGCCAGGCCGGGACAGGGGGCGCCGTATACGCTGAGCAGTTCTTC

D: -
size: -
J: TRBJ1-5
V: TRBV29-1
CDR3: CSVLGGRGSNQPQHF
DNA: TGCAGCGTTTTGGGGGGCAGGGGTAGCAATCAGCCCCAGCATTTT

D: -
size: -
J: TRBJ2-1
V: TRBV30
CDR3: CAWSVRVYNEQFF
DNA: TGTGCCTGGAGTGTACGGGTTTACAATGAGCAGTTCTTC

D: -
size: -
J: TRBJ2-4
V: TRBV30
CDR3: CAWSVDNARQAAKNIQYF
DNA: TGTGCCTGGAGTGTAGACAACGCCCGACAGGCCGCCAAAAACATTCAGTACTTC

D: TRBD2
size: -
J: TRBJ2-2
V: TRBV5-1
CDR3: CASSPRTSGPAGTGELFF
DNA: TGCGCCAGCAGCCCGAGGACTAGCGGGCCTGCGGGCACCGGGGAGCTGTTTTTT

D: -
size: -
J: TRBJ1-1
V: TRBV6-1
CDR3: CASSERKGLNTEAFF
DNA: TGTGCCAGCAGTGAAAGGAAGGGTTTGAACACTGAAGCTTTCTTT

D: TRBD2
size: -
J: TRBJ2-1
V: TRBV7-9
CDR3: CASSAGLAGGQISYNEQFF
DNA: TGTGCCAGCAGCGCAGGACTAGCGGGAGGCCAAATCTCCTACAATGAGCAGTTCTTC

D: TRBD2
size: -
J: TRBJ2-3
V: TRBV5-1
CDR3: CASSFRLAYTDTQYF
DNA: TGCGCCAGCAGCTTCCGACTAGCGTACACAGATACGCAGTATTTT

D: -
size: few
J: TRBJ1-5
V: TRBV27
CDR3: CASRVRGEGQPQHF
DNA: TGTGCCAGCAGGGTGAGAGGGGAAGGGCAGCCCCAGCATTTT

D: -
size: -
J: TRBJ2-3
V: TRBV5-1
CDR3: CASSVPGLEALDTQYF
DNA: TGCGCCAGCAGCGTTCCGGGACTCGAAGCCCTGGATACGCAGTATTTT